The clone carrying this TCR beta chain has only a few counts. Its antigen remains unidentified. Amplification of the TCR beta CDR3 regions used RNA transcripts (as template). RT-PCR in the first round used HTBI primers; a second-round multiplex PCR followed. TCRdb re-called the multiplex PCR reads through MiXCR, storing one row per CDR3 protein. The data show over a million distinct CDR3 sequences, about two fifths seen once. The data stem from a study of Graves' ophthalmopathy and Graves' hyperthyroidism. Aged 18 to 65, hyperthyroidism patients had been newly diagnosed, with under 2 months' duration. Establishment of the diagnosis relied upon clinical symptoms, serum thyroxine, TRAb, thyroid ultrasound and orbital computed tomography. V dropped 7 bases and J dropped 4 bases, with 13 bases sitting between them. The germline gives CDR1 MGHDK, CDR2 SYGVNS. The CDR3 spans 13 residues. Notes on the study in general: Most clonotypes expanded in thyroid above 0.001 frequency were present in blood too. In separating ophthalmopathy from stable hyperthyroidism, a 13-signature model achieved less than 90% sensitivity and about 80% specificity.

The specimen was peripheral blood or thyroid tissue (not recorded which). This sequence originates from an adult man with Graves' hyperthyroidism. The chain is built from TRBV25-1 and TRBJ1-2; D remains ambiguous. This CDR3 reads CASMGFATYGYTF. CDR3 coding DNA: TGTGCCAGCATGGGTTTTGCTACCTATGGCTACACCTTC.